The 15 T cell receptor beta chains presented below share a single source sample, sequenced in a study of cytomegalovirus exposure and HLA in healthy donors. Data came from immunoSEQ multiplex PCR; TCRdb stores just in-frame clones and leaves some out. The sample has about 160,000 clones; more than 70% are singletons. Sequencing was carried out using PBMCs. These receptors came from a man in his late teens or twenties in good health and CMV-seronegative.

In its sample, this clone was seen a few times. The J gene is TRBJ1-1, the V gene TRBV6-4; D gene uncertain. The V gene's germline CDR1 is MRHNA and CDR2 SNTAGT. CDR3 size: 14 residues. V lost 4 bases, J lost 1 base, and 10 bases lay in between. The CDR3, as DNA: TGTGCCAGCAGTGTTGAGGAATCGAACACTGAAGCTTTCTTT. It encodes CASSVEESNTEAFF.

V and J are TRBV19 and TRBJ1-1; D ambiguous. Germline loops: CDR1 LNHDA, CDR2 SQIVND (reference sequence). The CDR3 has 15 residues. V lost 6 bases and J 2 bases, leaving 16 bases between the germline ends. The CDR3 DNA reads as TGTGCCAGTAGCACCGCCGAGGCCATCAACACTGAAGCTTTCTTT. Its translation is CASSTAEAINTEAFF.

This chain uses TRBV15 with TRBJ2-7, with D tentatively TRBD2 (6 bases). V lost 0 bases to trimming and J lost 3 bases, with 12 bases between them. Germline loops: CDR1 LNHNV, CDR2 YYDKDF (reference sequence). CDR3 length: 15 residues. The CDR3 loop is CATSREGGRNYEQYF. Here the CDR3 DNA reads TGTGCCACCAGCAGAGAGGGGGGACGGAACTACGAGCAGTACTTC.

This clone is a singleton in its sample. The V gene is TRBV5-1, the J gene TRBJ2-5, with D maybe TRBD1 (7 bases). Germline loops: CDR1 SGHRS, CDR2 YFSETQ. The CDR3 spans 15 residues. Deletions cut 1 base from V and 1 base from J, with 11 bases between. As DNA, the CDR3 is TGCGCCAGCAGCTTGACAGGGGAGGCCCAAGAGACCCAGTACTTC. As protein: CASSLTGEAQETQYF.

This chain uses TRBV2 with TRBJ1-2; D possibly corresponds to TRBD1 (5 bases). CDR3 length: 13 amino acids. Germline lookup yields CDR1 SNHLY and CDR2 FYNNEI. The germline V and J ends were trimmed by 4 bases and 7 bases, with 13 bases remaining between them. DNA for the CDR3: TGTGCCAGCAGTGCTCTGTCGGGGGGTGGCTACACCTTC. Residues: CASSALSGGGYTF.

J is TRBJ2-3 and V is TRBV19; 9 nucleotides agree with TRBD1. The CDR3 is made up of 14 amino acids. Germline CDR1 and CDR2: LNHDA and SQIVND (reference sequence). With V trimmed by 9 bases and J by 0 bases, 4 bases remained unmatched. The DNA of the CDR3 is TGTGCCAGCCAGACAGGGGGGAGCACAGATACGCAGTATTTT. Protein product: CASQTGGSTDTQYF.

V gene TRBV28 combines with J gene TRBJ1-2; unclear D gene. Looked up from germline, CDR1 is MDHEN and CDR2 is SYDVKM. The CDR3 covers 13 residues. Trimming pared 6 bases from V and 3 bases from J, leaving 11 bases between. Written as DNA, the CDR3 is TGTGCCAGCAGGATTCTCGGGGACTATGGCTACACCTTC. Translated, it gives CASRILGDYGYTF.

The chain recombines TRBV7-2 with TRBJ2-6, with TRBD1 matching over 8 bases. The V gene's germline CDR1 is SGHTA and CDR2 FQGNSA. CDR3 size: 17 residues. Trimming removed 11 bases from V and 0 bases from J; junction bases left unmatched: 12. CDR3 DNA: TGTGCCCTACAAAAGGGACAGGCACGCTCTGGGGCCAACGTCCTGACTTTC. As protein: CALQKGQARSGANVLTF.

The chain uses TRBV9 and TRBJ2-3; D remains ambiguous. CDR3 length equals 14 residues. Germline CDR1 reads SGDLS; CDR2 reads YYNGEE. The V gene lost 2 bases and the J gene lost 0 bases, with 7 bases spanning the gap. The DNA for the CDR3 is TGTGCCAGCAGCGTCAGTATTAGCACAGATACGCAGTATTTT. Protein sequence: CASSVSISTDTQYF.

The rearrangement links TRBV28 to TRBJ1-2; TRBD1 matches 7 bases. The J segment lost 4 bases and the V segment lost 8 bases, leaving 4 bases of the junction unmatched. This CDR3 has 12 amino acids. Germline CDR1 and CDR2: MDHEN and SYDVKM. As DNA, the CDR3 is TGTGCCAGCCGGGACAGTTCCTATGGCTACACCTTC. Protein product: CASRDSSYGYTF.

This clone was seen once. The rearrangement joins TRBV30 to TRBJ2-2; 8 positions agree with TRBD1. The CDR3 is 14 residues long. The trim removed 2 bases at V and 10 bases at J, leaving 9 bases unmatched. Germline CDR1 and CDR2: GTSNPN and SVGIG (reference sequence). The CDR3 sequence: CAWSRGQGSEELFF. CDR3 in DNA: TGTGCCTGGAGTCGCGGACAGGGTAGCGAGGAGCTGTTTTTT.

The V gene is TRBV2, the J gene TRBJ2-7; tentative D call: TRBD1 (6 bases). CDR3 length: 13 amino acids. CDR1 and CDR2 from the germline V gene are SNHLY and FYNNEI. V lost 6 bases, J lost 5 bases, and 14 bases lay in between. The CDR3 protein is CASRQGPKNEQYV. CDR3 coding DNA: TGTGCCAGCAGACAGGGACCTAAAAACGAGCAGTACGTC.

The rearrangement uses TRBV18 and TRBJ1-5, with a possible D match to TRBD1 (5 bases). The CDR3 has 16 residues. Per the germline V gene, CDR1 is KGHSH and CDR2 is LQKENI. The V end was cut by 8 bases, the J end by 4 bases, with 21 bases between. The CDR3: CASTSFRDSPNQPQHF. CDR3 DNA: TGTGCCAGCACCTCCTTTCGTGACAGCCCAAATCAGCCCCAGCATTTT.

The gene calls are TRBV7-9 and TRBJ2-7; a weak D match, TRBD1 (6 bases). This CDR3 is 12 amino acids long. Trimming took 7 bases from V and 1 from J, leaving 8 bases between them. Germline V lookup: CDR1 SEHNR, CDR2 FQNEAQ (reference sequence). The CDR3 DNA sequence: TGTGCCAGCAAGGGGGATTCCTACGAGCAGTACGTC. Protein sequence: CASKGDSYEQYV.

The chain recombines TRBV25-1 with TRBJ1-1; no firm D call. CDR3 size: 13 residues. In germline, CDR1 is MGHDK, CDR2 SYGVNS. V shed 6 bases and J shed 11 bases, with 19 bases lying between them. CDR3 DNA: TGTGCCAGCAGCCCGGGTTCGATCCGGCGGGCTTTCTTT. Its translation is CASSPGSIRRAFF. The whole variable domain, remainder taken from reference TRBV25-1 and TRBJ1-1, is EADIYQTPRYLVIGTGKKITLECSQTMGHDKMYWYQQDPGMELHLIHYSYGVNSTEKGDLSSESTVSRIRTEHFPLTLESARPSHTSQYLCASSPGSIRRAFFGQGTRLTVV.